This TCR beta chain is from a study of regulatory T cells in long-lasting Graves disease. In the study overall: More than 5 years of antithyroid drugs with positive TSH receptor antibodies defined persistent Graves' disease. General observations from the study: The persistent group shared around 2,700 public clonotypes, more than the 950 to 1,000 shared by new patients.

As for this clonotype: Its target is not known.

Sample time point: persistent/refractory GD, antithyroid drugs over 5 years with positive TRAb. Preparation of the TCR library used RNA extracted from PBMCs. Researchers made TCR beta libraries by using iRepertoire HTBI primers and running Arm-PCR on CDR3 regions. TCRdb called the multiplex PCR reads again in MiXCR, with one record for every CDR3 protein. The table has some 430,000 distinct CDR3 sequences, approximately 21% seen once. This CDR3 spans 18 amino acids. Germline V CDR1 and CDR2: SGHVS, FNYEAQ. V shed 5 bases and J 0 bases; nucleotides not matched to a gene: 14. The J gene is TRBJ1-1, the V gene TRBV7-6; the match to TRBD1 covers 8 bases. The sequencing here drew on peripheral blood mononuclear cells (PBMCs), taken when the disease was refractory, from a patient treated with antithyroid drugs. The receptor was derived from a female donor with Graves disease. CDR3 residues: CASSPHPGQAFMNTEAFF. As DNA, the CDR3 is TGTGCCAGCAGCCCCCACCCGGGACAGGCATTCATGAACACTGAAGCTTTCTTT.